This TCR beta chain was profiled in a study of early T cells in non-severe SARS-CoV-2 infection. This clonotype was recorded many times. This CDR3 spans 16 amino acids. Germline V gene data show CDR1 as SGHDN and CDR2 as FVKESK. The V end lost 1 base, the J end lost 10 bases, and 17 bases lay between the germline ends. TCRdb reanalysed the 5' RACE reads using MiXCR and keeps one entry per CDR3 protein. The sample carries around 30,000 distinct CDR3 sequences, about 10% recorded once. The TCR sequence derives from an adult who was a healthcare worker with PCR-confirmed SARS-CoV-2 infection or an uninfected control (not recorded which). The genes are TRBV14 and TRBJ1-6, with D possibly being TRBD1 (6 bases). The sequencing input was whole blood. CDR3 DNA: TGTGCCAGCAGCCAAGGGGGGCGGCAGAGAGGGTCACCCCTCCACTTT. Translation gives CASSQGGRQRGSPLHF.